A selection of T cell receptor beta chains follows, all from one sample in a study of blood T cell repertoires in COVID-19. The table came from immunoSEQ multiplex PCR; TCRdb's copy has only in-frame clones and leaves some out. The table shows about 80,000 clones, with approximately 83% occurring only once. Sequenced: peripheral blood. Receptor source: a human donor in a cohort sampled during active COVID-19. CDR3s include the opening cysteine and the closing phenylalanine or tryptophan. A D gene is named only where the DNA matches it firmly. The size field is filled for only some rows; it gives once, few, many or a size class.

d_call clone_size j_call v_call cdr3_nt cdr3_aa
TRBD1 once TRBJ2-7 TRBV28 TGTGCCAGCAGTCCCGGGACAGGGAGGTACGAGCAGTACTTC CASSPGTGRYEQYF
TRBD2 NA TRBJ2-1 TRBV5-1 TGCGCCAGCAGACTAGCGGGAGGGTACAATGAGCAGTTCTTC CASRLAGGYNEQFF
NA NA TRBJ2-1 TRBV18 TGTGCCAGCTCACCAGGCGGAGATGAGCAGTTCTTC CASSPGGDEQFF
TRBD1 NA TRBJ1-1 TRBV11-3 TGTGCCAGCAGCTCATACAGGGGGGGGACTGAAGCTTTCTTT CASSSYRGGTEAFF
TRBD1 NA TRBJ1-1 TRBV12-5 TGTGCTAGTGGTGTACAGGGGGCTACTGAAGCTTTCTTT CASGVQGATEAFF
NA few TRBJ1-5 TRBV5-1 TGCGCCAGCAGCTTGGAGGGGTATTACAATCAGCCCCAGCATTTT CASSLEGYYNQPQHF
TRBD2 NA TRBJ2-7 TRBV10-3 TGTGCCATCAGTGAGTCGGGAGGGGCCGAGCAGTACTTC CAISESGGAEQYF
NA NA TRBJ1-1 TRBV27 TGTGCCAGCAGTTCTCAGACCCTCGCAGGGGTCACTGAAGCTTTCTTT CASSSQTLAGVTEAFF
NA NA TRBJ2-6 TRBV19 TGTGCCAGTAGTATAGTGGAGTCTGGGGCCAACGTCCTGACTTTC CASSIVESGANVLTF
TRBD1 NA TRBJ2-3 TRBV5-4 TGTGCCAGCAGCTCCCGGGACAGGGGGCGAGAAGATACGCAGTATTTT CASSSRDRGREDTQYF
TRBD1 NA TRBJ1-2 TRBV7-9 TGTGCCAGCAGCTTCGGGACAGGGGGCGTCGAGGGTGGCTACACCTTC CASSFGTGGVEGGYTF
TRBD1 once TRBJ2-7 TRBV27 TGTGCCAGCAGTTTCGGGGACAGGGCCCACGAGCAGTACTTC CASSFGDRAHEQYF
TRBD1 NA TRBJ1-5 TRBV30 TGTGCCTGGAGTGTATCGGGACAGGGGGGCGGTCAGCCCCAGCATTTT CAWSVSGQGGGQPQHF
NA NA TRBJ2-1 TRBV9 TGTGCCAGCAGCGTAGCGGATGCGGGGGCGCAGGATGAGCAGTTCTTC CASSVADAGAQDEQFF
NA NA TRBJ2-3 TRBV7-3 TGTGCCAGCAGCCCCGCTAGAGATACGCAGTATTTT CASSPARDTQYF
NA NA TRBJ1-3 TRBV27 TGTGCCAGGGCCCGAAGCTCTGGAAACACCATATATTTT CARARSSGNTIYF
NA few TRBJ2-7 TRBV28 TGTGCCAGCAGCCCACCGGATGGGCCCTACGAGCAGTACTTC CASSPPDGPYEQYF
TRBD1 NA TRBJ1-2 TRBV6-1 TGTGCCAGCATCACCGGGACAGGACGTAACTATGGCTACACCTTC CASITGTGRNYGYTF
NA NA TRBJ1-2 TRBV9 TGTGCCAGCAGCGTAGGCAGGGGCCGGGCTAACTATGGCTACACCTTC CASSVGRGRANYGYTF
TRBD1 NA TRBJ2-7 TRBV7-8 TGTGCCAGCGGCCGGGACAGGGGCGGCGAGCAGTACTTC CASGRDRGGEQYF
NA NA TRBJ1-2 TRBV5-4 TGTGCCAGCAGCTTTCGGGGGGCGGTGCAGGGCTACACCTTC CASSFRGAVQGYTF
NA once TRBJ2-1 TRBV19 TGTGCCAGTAAAGTTGGCGTCGTGCAGGGCGAGCAGTTCTTC CASKVGVVQGEQFF
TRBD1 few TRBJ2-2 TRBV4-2 TGTGCCAGCAGCCAAGACAGGGGGCCCGGGGAGCTGTTTTTT CASSQDRGPGELFF
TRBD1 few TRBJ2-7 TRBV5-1 TGCGCCAGCAGCTCTGGGACAGGGGGCACCTACGAGCAGTACTTC CASSSGTGGTYEQYF
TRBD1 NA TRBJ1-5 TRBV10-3 TGTGCCATCAGTATTGACAGGGAGGGCAATCAGCCCCAGCATTTT CAISIDREGNQPQHF
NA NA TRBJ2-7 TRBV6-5 TGTGCCAGCAGTTACCTCCCGGGCAGCCGGGGTGGGGAGCAGTACTTC CASSYLPGSRGGEQYF
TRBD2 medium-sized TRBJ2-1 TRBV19 TGTGCCAGTAGCCCTATCGGCGGGGGGGCCGACAATGAGCAGTTCTTC CASSPIGGGADNEQFF
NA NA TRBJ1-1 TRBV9 TGTGCCAGCAGCCCGACGACCAGGGATGAAGCTTTCTTT CASSPTTRDEAFF
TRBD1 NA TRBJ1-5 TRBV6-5 TGTGCCAGCATGAAGACAGGGTCGGCGGAATGGCCCCAGCATTTT CASMKTGSAEWPQHF
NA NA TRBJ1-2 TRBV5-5 TGTGCCAGCAGCCCGACAGACAGCGCGGTCTATGGCTACACCTTC CASSPTDSAVYGYTF
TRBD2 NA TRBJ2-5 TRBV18 TGTGCCAGCTCAAAAACTAGCGGGGGTGGAGAGACCCAGTACTTC CASSKTSGGGETQYF
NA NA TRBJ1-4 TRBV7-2 TGTGCCAGCAGCTTAGAACCGAGTGAAAAACTGTTTTTT CASSLEPSEKLFF
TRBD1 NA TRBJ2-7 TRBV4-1 TGCGCCAGCAGCCACCTCGGGACAGCTTCCTACGAGCAGTACTTC CASSHLGTASYEQYF
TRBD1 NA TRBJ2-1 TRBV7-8 TGTGCCAGCAGCTCCAACAGGGGACCCTACAATGAGCAGTTCTTC CASSSNRGPYNEQFF
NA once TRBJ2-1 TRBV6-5 TGTGCCAGCAGTCCCTGGGAGCATTATGAGCAGTTCTTC CASSPWEHYEQFF